These 21 T cell receptor beta chains were all obtained from the same sample, sequenced in a study of vaccination and CD4 T cells after COVID-19. Treatment reported: approximately 9-day PBMC culture with coronavirus spike peptide pools or control peptides (ViraFEST assay). The Oncomine TCR Beta short-read assay sequenced DNA from cultured CD4+ T cells. Each CDR3 protein is one row after TCRdb ran MiXCR on the PCR reads. This repertoire shows approximately 20,000 distinct CDR3 sequences, around 43% found once; its top ten account for about 4%. These receptors are not linked to any known antigen. The sample in question was CD4+ T cells from blood, cultured in vitro, obtained before SARS-CoV-2 vaccination. The receptors shown here come from a human donor who had recovered from COVID-19.

This clonotype has only a few counts. The chain combines TRBV6-5 with TRBJ1-1; D is unresolved. V shed 3 bases and J shed 0 bases, with 8 bases lying between them. CDR3 length: 14 amino acids. In germline, CDR1 is MNHEY, CDR2 SVGAGI. The CDR3 region is CASSYGSLNTEAFF. CDR3 bases: TGTGCCAGCAGTTATGGGTCCTTGAACACTGAAGCTTTCTTT.

V and J are TRBV7-6 and TRBJ2-7; 9 bases map to TRBD1. J gave up 2 bases and V 4 bases, and 12 bases lay outside the gene matches. The CDR3 sequence is 17 residues long. Per the germline V gene, CDR1 is SGHVS and CDR2 is FNYEAQ. This chain's CDR3 is CASSSALRDRAPYEQYF. The DNA for the CDR3 is TGTGCCAGCAGCTCCGCCTTGAGGGACAGGGCTCCCTACGAGCAGTACTTC.

This clonotype was detected a few times. The CDR3 nucleotides read TGTGCCAGTAGTATCATCGGGAACCTTAATCAGCCCCAGCATTTT. Translation gives CASSIIGNLNQPQHF. The chain uses TRBV19 and TRBJ1-5; no clear D gene. Germline values: CDR1 LNHDA, CDR2 SQIVND (reference sequence). This CDR3 spans 15 amino acids. V lost 3 bases to trimming and J lost 4 bases, with 13 bases between them.

This sequence joins TRBV6-1 and TRBJ1-1, with D maybe TRBD1 (6 bases). The ends were cut back, 4 bases at V and 1 base at J, with 7 bases in the middle. CDR1 and CDR2 from the germline V gene are MNHNS and SASEGT. This CDR3 contains 13 residues. The CDR3 region is CASSAGQNTEAFF. The CDR3 bases are TGTGCCAGCAGTGCGGGACAGAACACTGAAGCTTTCTTT.

This clonotype has just a few counts. The chain recombines TRBV7-2 with TRBJ2-2; the D call may be TRBD1 or TRBD2 (5 bases each). The CDR3 has 16 residues. Trimming shortened V by 5 bases and J by 5 bases, and 18 bases separated the two germline ends. From germline, CDR1 is SGHTA and CDR2 FQGNSA. CDR3 nucleotide sequence: TGTGCCAGCAGCCGATCGGGGCAGATCACAACCGGGGAGCTGTTTTTT. Its translation is CASSRSGQITTGELFF.

This chain links TRBV27 with TRBJ2-1; unclear D gene. This CDR3 region has 14 residues. CDR1 is MNHEY, CDR2 SMNVEV, per germline (reference sequence). V gave up 6 bases and J gave up 0 bases, with 9 bases separating them. CDR3 region: CASRRDSSYNEQFF. DNA for the CDR3: TGTGCCAGCAGAAGGGATAGCTCCTACAATGAGCAGTTCTTC.

This chain links TRBV6-1 with TRBJ1-1; D possibly corresponds to TRBD1 (6 bases). V lost 5 bases, J lost 1 base, and 11 bases lay in between. The CDR3 totals 14 residues. Germline V lookup: CDR1 MNHNS, CDR2 SASEGT. The CDR3 DNA follows: TGTGCCAGCAGTCCTGGACAGCGGAACACTGAAGCTTTCTTT. It yields the protein CASSPGQRNTEAFF.

The chain recombines TRBV2 with TRBJ2-3, with no clear D. The V and J ends lost 7 bases and 2 bases respectively, with 13 bases between them. The germline CDR1 and CDR2 sequences are SNHLY and FYNNEI. The CDR3 runs 14 residues. The CDR3 is CASIGQSNTDTQYF. CDR3 DNA sequence: TGTGCCAGCATCGGGCAGTCCAACACAGATACGCAGTATTTT.

The chain joins TRBV6-1 to TRBJ2-3; tentative D call: TRBD1 (5 bases). The CDR3 is made up of 15 amino acids. From germline, CDR1 is MNHNS and CDR2 SASEGT. Trimming took 6 bases from V and 3 from J, leaving 16 bases between them. The CDR3, as DNA: TGTGCCAGCAGCCGACTTCGTAGGGGAACAGATACGCAGTATTTT. It codes for CASSRLRRGTDTQYF.

As concerns this clonotype: Since the CDR3 does not end with the conserved phenylalanine or tryptophan, this likely comes from a read error. This rearrangement joins TRBV6-4 to TRBJ1-2; 8 bases map to TRBD1. This CDR3 has 13 residues. J was trimmed by 2 bases and V by 6 bases; bases with no gene match: 2. CDR1 is MRHNA, CDR2 SNTAGT, per germline. The CDR3 region is CASSRDRNYGYTL. As DNA, the CDR3 is TGTGCCAGCAGCCGGGACAGGAACTATGGCTACACCCTC.

The CDR3, as DNA: TGTGCCAGCTCCCTCAACGGTCGGGGGGCAGGCAATCAGCCCCAGCATTTT. It codes for CASSLNGRGAGNQPQHF. This rearrangement joins TRBV18 to TRBJ1-5; perhaps TRBD1 as D (6 bases). The V gene's germline CDR1 is KGHSH and CDR2 LQKENI. The ends were cut back, 6 bases at V and 2 bases at J, with 20 bases in the middle. CDR3 length: 17 amino acids.

The chain employs TRBV20-1 and TRBJ1-4; tentative D call: TRBD1 (5 bases). Germline V gives CDR1 DFQATT, CDR2 SNEGSKA (reference sequence). Trimming removed 2 bases from V and 3 bases from J, with 13 bases in between. The CDR3 length is 15 residues. The DNA for the CDR3 is TGCAGTGCTAGATCCTTAGGGGCTCCTAATGAAAAACTGTTTTTT. This codes for CSARSLGAPNEKLFF.

The chain has TRBV6-1 and TRBJ1-1; the D gene is possibly TRBD1 (6 bases). V was cut by 11 bases and J by 4 bases, with 17 bases left in between. This CDR3 spans 13 amino acids. Germline lookup yields CDR1 MNHNS and CDR2 SASEGT. The CDR3 is CAGPGAGSTEAFF. CDR3 bases: TGTGCCGGTCCGGGGGCAGGGAGCACTGAAGCTTTCTTT.

This chain connects TRBV7-2 to TRBJ1-5; D unresolved. CDR1 and CDR2 (germline): SGHTA, FQGNSA. CDR3 length: 13 residues. V was shortened by 5 bases and J by 4 bases, with 9 bases between the two germline ends. CDR3 in amino acids: CASSPRLNQPQHF. In DNA form, the CDR3 reads TGTGCCAGCAGCCCCCGCCTAAATCAGCCCCAGCATTTT.

This chain connects TRBV12-3 or TRBV12-4 to TRBJ2-5; weak D call: TRBD2 (6 bases). The length of the CDR3 is 15 residues. The V gene lost 7 bases and the J gene lost 1 base, with 16 bases spanning the gap. CDR3 nucleotide sequence: TGTGCCAGCAACCTCCGTAGCGGAGTCCAAGAGACCCAGTACTTC. It yields the protein CASNLRSGVQETQYF.

The chain couples TRBV20-1 to TRBJ2-3, with no clear D. The length of the CDR3 is 14 residues. Germline V gene sequence: CDR1 DFQATT, CDR2 SNEGSKA (reference sequence). V shed 7 bases and J shed 4 bases, with 18 bases lying between them. The CDR3 nucleotides read TGCAGTGTTGAGGTCGTGGGTCGGCCAGATACGCAGTATTTT. Translated: CSVEVVGRPDTQYF.

This clonotype occurred once. The chain has TRBV5-4 and TRBJ2-1; 10 bases are a match to TRBD2. This CDR3 region has 14 residues. CDR1 is SGHNT, CDR2 YYREEE, per germline (reference sequence). With 4 bases clipped from V and 6 bases from J, the junction kept 4 bases outside the gene matches. The CDR3 reads CASSPSGGRNEQFF. The CDR3 DNA follows: TGTGCCAGCAGCCCTAGCGGGGGTCGCAATGAGCAGTTCTTC.

Judged by abundance, this clonotype is medium-sized. V gene TRBV27 combines with J gene TRBJ2-7; a possible D gene is TRBD1 (5 bases). The V gene lost 3 bases and the J gene lost 5 bases, with 11 bases spanning the gap. Germline V CDR1 and CDR2: MNHEY, SMNVEV (reference sequence). This CDR3 contains 13 residues. The CDR3 reads CASSFSWGDEQYF. CDR3 DNA: TGTGCCAGCAGTTTCTCGTGGGGCGACGAGCAGTACTTC.

The sample holds one count of this clonotype. The rearrangement links TRBV5-1 to TRBJ2-3, with a tentative D call TRBD2 (6 bases). This CDR3 spans 14 amino acids. With 3 bases removed from V and 6 bases from J, the gap between germline ends came to 14 bases. Germline CDR1 and CDR2: SGHRS and YFSETQ. The CDR3 coding sequence is TGCGCCAGCAGCTCCGCCACTAGCCTCGATACGCAGTATTTT. Its translation: CASSSATSLDTQYF.

V gene TRBV11-2 combines with J gene TRBJ2-5; no clear D gene. Trimming removed 5 bases from V and 4 bases from J, with 20 bases in between. The germline CDR1 and CDR2 sequences are SGHAT and FQNNGV. There are 16 residues in the CDR3. As DNA, the CDR3 is TGTGCCAGCAGCCCCACGGTCCTTGTCACGTCAGAGACCCAGTACTTC. Amino acid sequence: CASSPTVLVTSETQYF.

The rearrangement joins TRBV6-1 to TRBJ1-1, with unresolved D. This CDR3 is 15 amino acids long. V was trimmed by 3 bases and J by 0 bases, leaving 11 bases between them. Germline V gene lookup returns CDR1 MNHNS and CDR2 SASEGT. The CDR3 sequence: CASSDRRPMNTEAFF. The CDR3 coding sequence is TGTGCCAGCAGTGATAGGCGGCCCATGAACACTGAAGCTTTCTTT.